This T cell receptor beta chain was found in a study of early T cells in non-severe SARS-CoV-2 infection. For the study at large: The sequenced material was bulk RNA from unsorted whole blood, and its chains were unpaired. General observations from the study: Sequences matched to VDJdb favored anti-spike CD8 responses, while private and CD4 specificities were missed.

The V and J ends lost 1 base and 6 bases, in that order; junction bases with no gene match: 12. The CDR3 covers 17 residues. CDR1 is SGHVS, CDR2 FQNEAQ, per germline. This clonotype was seen at least ten times. The antigen remains unidentified. The TCR library protocol was used to attach unique molecular identifiers. These identifiers were attached to individual cDNA molecules. From the 5' RACE reads, TCRdb called clonotypes with MiXCR, one entry per CDR3 protein. The table lists some 78,000 distinct CDR3 sequences, about 13% of them singletons. This chain uses TRBV7-8 with TRBJ1-3, with 7 bases matching TRBD1. Sample: whole blood. The receptor's source is an adult who was a healthcare worker with PCR-confirmed SARS-CoV-2 infection or an uninfected control (not recorded which). The CDR3 loop is CASSLGRPTQGENTIYF. CDR3 sequence (DNA): TGTGCCAGCAGCTTAGGCCGCCCCACGCAGGGGGAAAACACCATATATTTT.